This TCR beta chain was identified in a study of T cells after yellow fever vaccination. The wider study: Some fractions had low cell numbers, and these were prepared with SMART-Seq v4 Ultra Low Input. Study outcomes and limitations: Researchers noted that a small share of clonotypes showed up in both CD4 and CD8 compartments. Most primary-vaccination clones reappeared after the booster (about 97% CD4, about 87% CD8).

The 5'RACE template-switching step produced TCR cDNA and added a universal primer site and UMIs. Each CDR3 protein gets one entry after TCRdb re-called the 5' RACE reads with MiXCR. The sample records 300,000 to 350,000 distinct CDR3 sequences, under 5% being singletons. This CDR3 has 15 amino acids. CDR1 is SGHRS and CDR2 is YFSETQ in the germline V gene. V lost 4 bases to trimming and J lost 4 bases; unmatched junction nucleotides: 10. Ten or more counts support this clonotype. Antigen unknown. Sequences were derived from PBMCs, sampled 5 days after the yellow fever booster vaccination. The chain combines TRBV5-1 with TRBJ2-5, with 7 nucleotides matching TRBD1. The sequence was obtained from a man aged 18 to 35 who received the YFV17D yellow fever vaccine. The CDR3 region is CASSLVTGSGETQYF. In DNA form, the CDR3 reads TGCGCCAGCAGCCTGGTGACAGGGTCGGGAGAGACCCAGTACTTC.